This entry concerns a single T cell receptor (beta chain). Its cognate antigen is unknown. This may stem from a read error, because a much larger clone lies one nucleotide away. Newly diagnosed, the hyperthyroidism patients had under 2 months' duration and were aged 18 to 65. The diagnostic workup employed clinical symptoms, serum thyroxine, TRAb, thyroid ultrasound and orbital computed tomography. This CDR3 has 14 amino acids. Germline CDR1 MNHNS, CDR2 SASEGT. The authors amplified TCR beta CDR3 regions from RNA transcripts. First-round RT-PCR used HTBI primers; second-round multiplex PCR followed. TCRdb used MiXCR to reprocess the multiplex PCR reads, holding one entry per CDR3 protein. Among 400,000 to 450,000 distinct CDR3 sequences, under 25% were seen once, and the ten largest hold around 3%. The sample comes from a study of Graves' ophthalmopathy and Graves' hyperthyroidism. General observations from the study: A majority of expanded thyroid clonotypes exceeding 0.001 frequency were likewise present in blood. Both a roughly 66% sensitivity and an approximately 77% specificity characterized the model's predictions of ophthalmopathy progression.

The chain joins TRBV6-1 to TRBJ1-3, with D unresolved. This clonotype was sampled from a young woman with stable Graves' hyperthyroidism. Input material: peripheral blood. The CDR3 nucleotides read TGTGCCAGCAGAGTTTCAAGCTCTGGAAACACCATATGTTTT. It yields the protein CASRVSSSGNTICF.